The clone carrying this TCR beta chain was detected only once. Per the study methods: Estimation of nucleated cell counts relied on the amplification of reference gene primers. The protocol was immunoSEQ multiplex PCR, while the TCRdb copy is restricted to in-frame clones and leaves out a portion. V, J and clone size were drawn from that table, and D and trimming were deduced from the DNA. Of around 100,000 clones listed, more than 75% are singletons. This sample was taken from a study of blood T cell repertoires in COVID-19. Study overall: The United States, Italy and Spain were the sources of the acute and convalescent COVID-19 samples. The cDNA or gDNA used as material had been derived from T cells, B-cell-depleted T cells, or PBMCs.

The CDR3 covers 14 residues. CDR1 is LNHDA and CDR2 is SQIVND in the germline V gene (reference sequence). The germline V and J ends were trimmed by 5 bases and 0 bases, with 7 bases remaining between them. The receptor was isolated from a man aged 55 to 69 with acute or convalescent COVID-19. What was sequenced was peripheral blood. The chain couples TRBV19 to TRBJ2-2, with D unclear. The CDR3 loop reads CASSPASNTGELFF. CDR3 DNA: TGTGCCAGTAGTCCAGCGTCGAACACCGGGGAGCTGTTTTTT.